This TCR beta chain is from a study of blood T cell repertoires in COVID-19 (dated by TCRdb to the early 2020s). The study in broad terms: Collaborator samples came from the United States, Italy and Spain and covered acute and convalescent phases of COVID-19. The prospective study material was composed of cDNA or gDNA derived from T cells, B-cell-depleted T cells, or PBMCs. Subjects who had been exposed to COVID-19, were actively infected with it, or had recovered from it provided the deeply sampled blood TCRbeta repertoires that made up the dataset. The repertoires were released in a freely available public database intended as a resource for research on the immune response to SARS-CoV-2. Samples came from the ongoing ImmuneRACE study (first 160 participants) plus 1,254 subjects from 6 global collaborators. Nearly every sample came with metadata listing a de-identified subject ID, COVID-19 status, age in years and sex. Where available, HLA class I and class II types were obtained from metadata supplied by the sample provider rather than from assay-based typing. Study-level results and caveats: The amount of clinical and demographic metadata varied by source and participant and was provided uncurated.

Participants in the prospective study were enrolled through a virtual design, were aged about 18 to 100 years, and lived in approximately 25 United States geographic areas. In the prospective study, cohorts were assigned on the basis of participant-reported clinical history obtained from a screening survey and a study questionnaire. For ImmuneRACE Cohort 3, a participant was defined as recovered based on two consecutive negative NP/OP PCR tests, clearance by a healthcare professional, or resolution of symptoms. In the prospective study, whole blood, serum and a nasopharyngeal or oropharyngeal swab were collected from each participant by mobile phlebotomists. Prospective study participants could optionally give additional blood draws and questionnaires over an approximately 2-month period. Before DNA extraction, prospective study blood samples were shipped either frozen or at room temperature. The germline V gene yields SGHRS for CDR1 and YFSETQ for CDR2. Deletion took 0 bases off V and 6 bases off J, with a span of 7 bases between the germline ends. The CDR3, from cysteine to phenylalanine, totals 12 residues. The only DNA kept is the CDR3, 36 bases in frame from the first base.

In regard to this clone: The antigen this receptor binds is unknown. No per-base quality is available; no much larger clone lies one base away.

TCRbeta CDR3 regions were amplified from genomic DNA using the immunoSEQ Assay, a bias-controlled multiplex PCR. Processing in the source paper ran as follows. The number of nucleated cells in each sample was estimated from the amplification of reference gene primers within the assay. To quantify the absolute abundance of each unique TCRbeta CDR3 rearrangement, sequence reads were collapsed and filtered. For each sample, productive Simpson clonality was calculated by taking the square root of Simpson's diversity index across productive rearrangements. This immuneACCESS table, as held by TCRdb, lists in-frame sequences with V and J called but not all clones. Of the missing ones, under half trace to an unresolved V gene in checked studies; the others have no known cause. V, J and clone size were drawn from that table, and D and trimming were deduced from the DNA. Here the sample has 320,000 or so clones; approximately 89% occur a single time. Jointly, the top ten make up 5% of the sample.

The sequencing input was PBMCs or T cells enriched from blood (not recorded which). This clonotype was sampled from a man aged 25 to 40 who had recovered from COVID-19. The V gene is TRBV5-1 and the J gene is TRBJ2-7; there is no confident call for the D gene. In nucleotide form, the sequence is TGCGCCAGCAGCTTGGGAGGTGTCGAGCAGTACTTC. This gives the protein CASSLGGVEQYF.